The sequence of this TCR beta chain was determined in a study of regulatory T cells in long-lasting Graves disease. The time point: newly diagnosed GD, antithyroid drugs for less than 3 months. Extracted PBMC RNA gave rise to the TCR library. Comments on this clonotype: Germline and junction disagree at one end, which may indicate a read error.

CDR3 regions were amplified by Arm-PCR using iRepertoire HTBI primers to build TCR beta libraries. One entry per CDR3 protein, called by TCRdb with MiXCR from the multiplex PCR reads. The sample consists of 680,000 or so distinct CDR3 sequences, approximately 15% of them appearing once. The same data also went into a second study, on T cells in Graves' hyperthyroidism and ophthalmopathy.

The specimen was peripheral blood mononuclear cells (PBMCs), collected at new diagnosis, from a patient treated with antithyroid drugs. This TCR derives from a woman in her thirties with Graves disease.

CDR3: CSARDFGPVQVEVFF. In nucleotides, the CDR3 is TGCAGTGCTAGAGATTTTGGGCCCGTTCAGGTGGAAGTTTTCTTT. The V and J genes are TRBV20-1 and TRBJ1-1; no firm D call. Germline CDR1 reads DFQATT; CDR2 reads SNEGSKA (reference sequence). CDR3 length equals 15 residues.